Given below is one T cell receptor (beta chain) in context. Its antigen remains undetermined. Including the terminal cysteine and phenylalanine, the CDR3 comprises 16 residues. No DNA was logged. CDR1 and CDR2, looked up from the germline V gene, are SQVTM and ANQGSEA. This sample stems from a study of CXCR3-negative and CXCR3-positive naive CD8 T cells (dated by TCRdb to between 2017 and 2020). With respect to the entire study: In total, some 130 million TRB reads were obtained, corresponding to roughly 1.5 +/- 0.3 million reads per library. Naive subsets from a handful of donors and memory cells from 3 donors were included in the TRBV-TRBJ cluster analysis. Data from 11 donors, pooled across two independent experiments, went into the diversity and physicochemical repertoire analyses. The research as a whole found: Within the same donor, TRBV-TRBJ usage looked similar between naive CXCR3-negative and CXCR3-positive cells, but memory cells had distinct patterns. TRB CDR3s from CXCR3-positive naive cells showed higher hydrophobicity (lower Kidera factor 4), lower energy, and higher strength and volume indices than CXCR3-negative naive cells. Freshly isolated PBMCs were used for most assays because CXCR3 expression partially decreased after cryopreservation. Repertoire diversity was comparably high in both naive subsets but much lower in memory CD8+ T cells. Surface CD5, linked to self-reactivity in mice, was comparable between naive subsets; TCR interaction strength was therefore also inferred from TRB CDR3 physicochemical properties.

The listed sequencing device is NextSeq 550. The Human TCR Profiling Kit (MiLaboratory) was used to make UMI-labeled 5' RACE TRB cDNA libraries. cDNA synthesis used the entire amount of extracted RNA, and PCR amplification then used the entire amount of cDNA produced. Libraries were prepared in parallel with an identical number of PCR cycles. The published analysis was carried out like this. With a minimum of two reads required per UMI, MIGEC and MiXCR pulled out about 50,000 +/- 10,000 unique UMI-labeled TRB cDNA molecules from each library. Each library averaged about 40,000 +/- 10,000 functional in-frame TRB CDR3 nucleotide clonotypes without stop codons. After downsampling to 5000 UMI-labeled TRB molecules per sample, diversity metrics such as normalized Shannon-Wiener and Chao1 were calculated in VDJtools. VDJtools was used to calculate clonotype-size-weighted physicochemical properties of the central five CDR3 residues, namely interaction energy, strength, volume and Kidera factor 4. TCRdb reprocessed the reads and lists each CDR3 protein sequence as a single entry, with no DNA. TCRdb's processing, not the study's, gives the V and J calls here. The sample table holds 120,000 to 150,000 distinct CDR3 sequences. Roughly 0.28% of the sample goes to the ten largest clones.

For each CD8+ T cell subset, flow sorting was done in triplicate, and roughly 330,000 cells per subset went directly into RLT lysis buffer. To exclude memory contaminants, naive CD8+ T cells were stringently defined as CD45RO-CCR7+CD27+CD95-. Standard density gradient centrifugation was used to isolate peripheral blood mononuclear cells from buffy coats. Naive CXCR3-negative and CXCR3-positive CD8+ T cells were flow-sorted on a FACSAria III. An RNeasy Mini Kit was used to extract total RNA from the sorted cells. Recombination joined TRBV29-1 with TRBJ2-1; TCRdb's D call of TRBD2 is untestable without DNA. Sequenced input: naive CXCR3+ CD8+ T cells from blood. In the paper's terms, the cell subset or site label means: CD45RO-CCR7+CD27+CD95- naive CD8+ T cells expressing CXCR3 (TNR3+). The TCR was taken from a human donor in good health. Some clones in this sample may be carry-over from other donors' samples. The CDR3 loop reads CSVEDHRAFSYNEQFF.